The entry that follows covers one TCR beta chain sequence. The antigen is undetermined. This record belongs to a study of cytomegalovirus exposure and HLA in healthy donors. CDR1 ENHRY and CDR2 SYGVKD come from the germline V gene. This CDR3 has 12 amino acids. J lost 3 bases, V lost 5 bases, and 0 bases had no gene match. Study results and limitations: Roughly uniform depth of sequencing across donors was assumed in presence/absence analyses.

Vbeta (60) and Jbeta (13) primers were used in the PCR. Using immunoSEQ multiplex PCR, the repertoire was profiled, and TCRdb retains in-frame clones only, with some absent. The sample carries 130,000 or so clones, about 8.5% recorded once. The receptor comes from a man between 35 and 55 years old in good health and CMV-seronegative. The chain joins TRBV10-3 to TRBJ1-1; 7 positions match TRBD1. Sequenced: PBMCs. The CDR3 nucleotides are TGTGCCATCAGTCAGGGGGACACTGAAGCTTTCTTT. This sequence encodes CAISQGDTEAFF.